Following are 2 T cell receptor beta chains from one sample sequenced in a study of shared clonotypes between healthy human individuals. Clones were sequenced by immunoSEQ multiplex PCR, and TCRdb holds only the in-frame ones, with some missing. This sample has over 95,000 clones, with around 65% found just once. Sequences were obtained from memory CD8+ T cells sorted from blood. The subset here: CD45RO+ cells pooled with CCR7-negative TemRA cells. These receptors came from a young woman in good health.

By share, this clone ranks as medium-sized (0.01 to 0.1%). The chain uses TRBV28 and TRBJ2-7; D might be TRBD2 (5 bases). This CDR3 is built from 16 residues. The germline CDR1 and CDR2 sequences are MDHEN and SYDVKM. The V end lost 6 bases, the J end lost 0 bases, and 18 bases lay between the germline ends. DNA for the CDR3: TGTGCCAGCAGAATGAGGACTTCCCATTCCTCCTACGAGCAGTACTTC. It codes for CASRMRTSHSSYEQYF.

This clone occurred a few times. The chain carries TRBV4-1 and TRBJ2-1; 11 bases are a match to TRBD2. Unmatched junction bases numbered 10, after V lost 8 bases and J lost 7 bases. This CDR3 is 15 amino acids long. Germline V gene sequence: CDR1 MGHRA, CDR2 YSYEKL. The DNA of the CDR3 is TGCGCCAGCGCATTACTAGCGGGAGAGGCGAATGAGCAGTTCTTC. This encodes CASALLAGEANEQFF.